The clone carrying this T cell receptor beta chain was observed a few times. Trimming took 8 bases from V and 3 from J, leaving 10 bases between them. The CDR3 contains 13 residues. The germline V gene encodes CDR1 SNHLY and CDR2 FYNNEI. Researchers prepared the TCRbeta library using unique molecular identifiers, the study reports. TCRdb recomputed calls from the PCR reads with MiXCR, one row per CDR3 protein. The sample shows some 490,000 distinct CDR3 sequences, approximately 12% of them seen only once. The data were taken from a study of T-cell reconstitution after alpha-beta-depleted transplantation in children.

This clonotype was sampled from a human donor who donated a stem cell graft to a child with combined immunodeficiency. This rearrangement joins TRBV2 to TRBJ1-4; D is undetermined. The material sequenced was PBMCs from the stem cell graft donor, taken from the stem cell graft. The CDR3, as DNA: TGTGCCAGCGTTGGGGAGTCTAATGAAAAACTGTTTTTT. Its protein is CASVGESNEKLFF.